This T cell receptor (beta chain) appears in the sequencing data of a study of shared clonotypes between healthy human individuals (dated by TCRdb to about 2020). As for the study more broadly: The cohort comprised a couple of women and three men aged 18 to 49 years. Each donor's leukapheresis produced roughly between roughly 0.94 and 9.5 billion PBMCs. Blood TCR repertoires of a handful of healthy adults were deeply sequenced to estimate repertoire size and the extent of clonotype sharing between individuals. Libraries were prepared and TCR repertoires were sequenced by different laboratories using diverse techniques, in order to increase sequencing depth and limit assay-specific biases. For each donor, three plates each were used for CD4 naive and CD4 memory, two plates were used for CD8 naive, and one plate was used for CD8 memory. The investigation overall reported the following: Clonotypes shared by all four sorted-subset donors showed higher generation probabilities than non-shared clonotypes. When several donors were compared, the shared fraction of clonotypes was 5% to 6.5% for naive CD4, approximately 3.3% for naive CD8, roughly 2.3% for memory CD4, and less than 0.45% for memory CD8. Incomplete sequencing was indicated by rarefaction of sorted-subset datasets, despite the large sequencing depth. Pairwise subsampling led to the expectation that sequencing depth would affect the degree of clonotype sharing among donors. Because the study included a small number of donors, the genetic and exposure-history diversity represented was limited. Sampling was limited to blood, and TCR repertoires in tissue likely differ from TCR repertoires in blood. Estimated clonotype richness was generally larger for naive than for memory subsets.

With respect to this clone: Its antigen specificity is not known. No base quality values were provided; no much bigger clone lies one nucleotide off.

CDR1 is given as SGHTA and CDR2 as FQGNSA, both from the germline V gene. Trimming removed 5 bases from V and 5 bases from J, leaving 18 bases between the germline ends. Measured from the cysteine to the phenylalanine, the CDR3 is 15 residues long. The read is trimmed to its CDR3 DNA, 45 bases read in frame from base 1. Using the deep immunoSEQ assay, TCR CDR3 regions were amplified from genomic DNA by multiplex PCR. Extracted genomic DNA from each cell subset was distributed evenly across all wells of several immunoSEQ 96-well plates, and each plate was treated as a replicate. For sorted subsets, 150 to 250 ng genomic DNA, equal to about 30,000 T cell genomes, was loaded into each replicate PCR. Purified libraries were measured with a Qubit 3.0 fluorometer, size-checked on a Bioanalyzer 2100, and measured again with the KAPA Library Quantification kit. Every immunoSEQ 96-well plate was sequenced on a separate single-read 150-cycle Illumina NextSeq 550 flow cell. Turning to the authors' computational methods: Because the immunoSEQ output included only junctional sequences and no quality scores, the filtering could not be the same as the filtering used for full-length reads. Sequences were annotated with PyIR, a Python wrapper for IgBLAST v1.9, and V/J genes and CDR3 were assigned using IMGT germline references. Reads were removed for weak V/J assignments (E-value above 1e-6), missing CDR3, stop codons, out-of-frame junctions, or ambiguous translated residues. V3J clonotypes were defined by identical inferred V gene, J gene, and CDR3 amino acid sequence. The percentage overlap between two repertoires was calculated by dividing the number of shared unique clonotypes by the size of the smaller repertoire. RTK rarefaction, the Chao1 estimator, and Recon v2.1 estimates of unobserved clonotypes were used to assess repertoire richness. Generation probabilities for all TCRbeta clonotypes obtained by the gDNA method from several donors were computed using OLGA. What TCRdb holds here is the immuneACCESS table cut down to in-frame rearrangements. Part of the clones is not present; checked against another copy, under half of the missing clones reflect an unresolved V gene, and the others are unexplained. That table gives V, J and clone size, and the DNA gave D and trimming. This sample is represented by about 2.3 million clones; approximately 93% of them were singletons. 0.39% of the sample rests with the top ten.

Healthy HIV-negative adults with no recently reported acute infections or vaccinations were included as donors. Every donor was a Caucasian adult residing in Nashville, Tennessee, USA. CD4+ T cells were enriched through magnetic negative selection, after which naive cells were positively selected on CD45RA and the remaining negative fraction served as the memory subset. Blood was collected by leukapheresis, and PBMCs were isolated by Ficoll-Histopaque density gradient centrifugation and then cryopreserved in liquid nitrogen vapor phase. Analytical flow cytometry was used to check the purity and quantity of each magnetically sorted T cell population. Each sorted fraction had its genomic DNA isolated and then quantified by UV absorbance on a Nanodrop 2000c.

The sequenced sample consisted of naive CD4+ T cells from PBMCs. This specimen's cell subset or site label, interpreted: CD45RA+ positively selected. The sequence is built from TRBV7-2 and TRBJ2-5; the D segment might be TRBD1 or TRBD2, since each matches 5 bases. The TCR was taken from a man aged 18 to 29 in good health. Some clones in this sample may be carry-over from other donors' samples. The DNA reads as follows: TGTGCCAGCAGCCCCCTCCGGGGCAAGATGGAGACCCAGTACTTC. This sequence encodes CASSPLRGKMETQYF.